This is a list of T cell receptor beta chains from one sample in a study of blood T cells in healthy people across ages. A single record per CDR3 protein comes from TCRdb applying MiXCR to the 5' RACE reads. The sample has roughly 800,000 distinct CDR3 sequences, 55% to 70% seen once. Sequencing input: blood. These receptors came from a man aged 25-45 years in good health. CDR3s leave out the opening cysteine and the closing phenylalanine or tryptophan.

TRBJ2-5	TRBV29-1	SVKRLGQGIETQY
TRBJ2-4	TRBV7-8	ASSPTRTVAKNIQY
TRBJ1-2	TRBV12-3/TRBV12-4	ASSDRRRSYGYT
TRBJ2-6	TRBV20-1	SAAASGGANVLT
TRBJ2-3	TRBV5-1	ASSLAGGRHTDTQY
TRBJ1-4	TRBV28	ASSLSGGPTNEKLF
TRBJ1-1	TRBV7-9	ASSLVASTEAF
TRBJ2-1	TRBV28	ASSHRTSYNEQF
TRBJ2-1	TRBV5-1	ASSLNNFEQF
TRBJ2-1	TRBV28	ASVTGGGEQF
TRBJ1-2	TRBV24-1	ATSDLLGNGYT
TRBJ1-2	TRBV7-2	ASSQNGRYGYT
-	TRBV15	ATRLAGNQNEQY
TRBJ1-2	TRBV20-1	SAAPQGYGYT
TRBJ1-2	TRBV25-1	ASSAASYGYT
TRBJ2-6	TRBV7-9	ASSLRDSGANVLT
TRBJ2-7	TRBV20-1	SAASQGGYEQY
TRBJ2-3	TRBV7-2	ASSPGGGGGRGTQY
TRBJ1-5	TRBV27	ASSLSGGRGLAQPQH
-	TRBV27	ASKEHRGLKTQY
TRBJ1-5	TRBV20-1	SASVAGYSNQPQH
TRBJ2-2	TRBV20-1	SARHSGRLTGELF
TRBJ2-7	TRBV6-5	ASSYGLGLEQY
TRBJ1-1	TRBV27	ASRLQGATEAF
TRBJ2-5	TRBV29-1	SVSAAIDRAFETQY
TRBJ1-2	TRBV6-5	ASSYSGRTLYGYT
TRBJ1-4	TRBV5-5	ASSLRTVNEKLF
TRBJ2-3	TRBV7-2	ASSLTHTDTQY
-	TRBV3-1	ASSQVRMSEQY
TRBJ2-1	TRBV20-1	SASGQGSYNEQF
TRBJ2-7	TRBV12-3/TRBV12-4	ASGTLTYEQY
TRBJ2-1	TRBV4-3	ASSQASGGGSNEQF
TRBJ2-3	TRBV7-9	ASSVALTATVPY
TRBJ1-2	TRBV10-3	AISRGDGYT
TRBJ1-2	TRBV21-1	ASRGQILNYGYT
TRBJ2-5	TRBV6-5	ASSPRDRRETQY
TRBJ2-7	TRBV12-3/TRBV12-4	ASSLGTGFKQY
TRBJ2-5	TRBV12-3/TRBV12-4	ASSSTAGGTQY
TRBJ2-7	TRBV2	ASSEARQAVKY
TRBJ2-1	TRBV10-3	AIRSQGTTYNEQF
TRBJ2-5	TRBV7-9	ASSAPSETQY
TRBJ2-7	TRBV20-1	SARSSQGPEQY
TRBJ1-5	TRBV28	ASSLTVDQPQH
TRBJ2-1	TRBV20-1	SASSSGSSYNEQF
TRBJ2-3	TRBV12-3/TRBV12-4	ASNIGRSRTDTQY
TRBJ2-5	TRBV14	ASSQPKADGRETQY
TRBJ2-5	TRBV7-2	ASSESAVEETQY
TRBJ2-1	TRBV3-1	ASSQNQLAGGEQF
TRBJ2-1	TRBV4-1	ASSYRTSGPNEQF
TRBJ2-3	TRBV5-1	ASSLAAGSLTTDTQY
-	TRBV19	ATSDRGERNIQY
TRBJ2-7	TRBV7-9	ASSLVATGGVQY
TRBJ2-7	TRBV4-2	ASSQASGGYEQY
TRBJ2-1	TRBV7-9	ASSRQGSANEQF
TRBJ2-3	TRBV27	ASSAIAANTDTQY
-	TRBV12-3/TRBV12-4	ASSLWDGKETQY